This T cell receptor beta chain was found in a study of CD8 T cells in ankylosing spondylitis (TCRdb year 2017). Describing the broader study: The study set out to find disease-linked TCR variants by profiling T cell receptor beta repertoires in ankylosing spondylitis patients and healthy donors. The full study cohort was made up of roughly 25 ankylosing spondylitis patients and 108 healthy donors. Peripheral blood was sampled, and synovial fluid was also collected from ankylosing spondylitis patients.

TCRdb shows the sequencer as Illumina HiSeq 2500. Quantitative 5'-RACE with molecular barcodes was the method used to prepare the TCR beta libraries. In the original analysis: A new computational method based on a probabilistic model of VDJ rearrangement was used to identify disease-linked TCR variants. Using fastp trimming at Q25 and MiXCR clonotype assembly, TCRdb reanalyzed the public sequencing data and kept in-frame beta chains. Records with the same CDR3 protein are collapsed into one entry carrying the most frequent genes and DNA. The V and J calls here are based on TCRdb, not the publication. For this sample there are a few hundred thousand distinct CDR3 sequences; 20% to 30% appear just once. The top ten constitute 0.5% to 0.65% of the sample. This clonotype was picked up many times. Its antigen target is currently unknown. Base qualities were left out, and no much larger clone turns up one base away.

Beyond this particular receptor, the publication reports: Some motif variants had previously been reported in the synovial fluid and blood of reactive arthritis patients, which suggests shared mechanisms of disease initiation. A CD8+ phenotype was shown by the disease-linked clones, which were found at relatively low frequencies in peripheral blood. Blood from ankylosing spondylitis patients appeared to be characterized by a TCR beta motif made up of several highly homologous amino acid variants. The disease-linked clones were reported to be significantly enriched in matched synovial fluid samples from ankylosing spondylitis patients.

Reading the germline V gene gives CDR1 SGDLS and CDR2 YYNGEE. Spanning cysteine to phenylalanine, the CDR3 consists of 15 amino acids. Only the CDR3 part of the read is kept: 45 bases, read in frame from the first base. Germline trimming amounts to 0 bases on V and 0 bases on J, with 2 as the count of junction bases outside the gene matches. The rearranged chain carries TRBV9 and TRBJ2-7; 8 of the junction bases match TRBD2. Sample: blood, either unsorted or a sorted T cell fraction (not recorded which). The receptor comes from a male donor with ankylosing spondylitis or in good health (not recorded which). This receptor carries the CDR3 CASSVERGFSYEQYF. The DNA sequence is as follows: TGTGCCAGCAGCGTAGAGCGGGGGTTCTCCTACGAGCAGTACTTC.